Detailed here is one TCR beta chain. Its antigen is still unknown. This entry comes from a study of T cells in pancreatic ductal adenocarcinoma. General observations from the study: Blood had more productive templates and around 8.2-fold more unique clonotypes than tumor. No significant tumor-blood clonality difference; means were about 0.1 and 0.07. Comparisons of tumor and blood clonality may show falsely lower tumor diversity. The resected pancreatic cancer cohort was biased toward the minority with early-stage disease.

Here immunoSEQ multiplex PCR was the method, and the copy in TCRdb shows in-frame clones only, minus some. Of 97,000 or so clones detected, nearly 95% appear once; the ten largest clones hold around 2.9%. Trimming removed 3 bases from V and 0 bases from J, with 5 bases in between. CDR3 size: 14 residues. CDR1 is SEHNR, CDR2 FQNEAQ, per germline (reference sequence). No neoadjuvant therapy was given to the selected pancreatic ductal adenocarcinoma patients before their surgery. The V call is TRBV7-9, the J call TRBJ1-4; D ambiguous. This TCR was sampled from a human donor with pancreatic ductal adenocarcinoma. The sample was PBMCs. The CDR3: CASSFVATNEKLFF. The CDR3 bases are TGTGCCAGCAGCTTCGTAGCAACTAATGAAAAACTGTTTTTT. The entire variable domain, with the rest obtained from reference TRBV7-9 and TRBJ1-4, is as follows: DTGVSQNPRHKITKRGQNVTFRCDPISEHNRLYWYRQTLGQGPEFLTYFQNEAQLEKSRLLSDRFSAERPKGSFSTLEIQRTEQGDSAMYLCASSFVATNEKLFFGSGTQLSVL.